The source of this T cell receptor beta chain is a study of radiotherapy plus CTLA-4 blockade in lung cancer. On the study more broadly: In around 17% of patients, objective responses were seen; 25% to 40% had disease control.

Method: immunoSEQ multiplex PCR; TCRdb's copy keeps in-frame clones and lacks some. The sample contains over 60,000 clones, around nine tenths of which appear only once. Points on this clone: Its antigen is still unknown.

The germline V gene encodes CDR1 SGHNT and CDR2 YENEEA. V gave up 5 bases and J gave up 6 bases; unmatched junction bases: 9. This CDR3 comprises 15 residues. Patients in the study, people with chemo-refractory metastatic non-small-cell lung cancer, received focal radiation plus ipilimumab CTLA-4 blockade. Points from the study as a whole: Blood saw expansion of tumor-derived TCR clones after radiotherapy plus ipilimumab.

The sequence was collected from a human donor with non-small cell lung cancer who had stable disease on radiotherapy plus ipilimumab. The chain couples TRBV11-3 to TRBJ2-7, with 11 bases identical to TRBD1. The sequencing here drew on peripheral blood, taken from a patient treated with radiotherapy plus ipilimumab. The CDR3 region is CASSKGQGGYGEQYF. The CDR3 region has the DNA TGTGCCAGCAGCAAGGGACAGGGGGGATATGGCGAGCAGTACTTC.